What follows are 19 T cell receptor beta chains derived from one specimen sequenced in a study of radiation and T cells in renal cell carcinoma. Time point denoted: blood 4 weeks post-SBRT, at nephrectomy. Indicated treatment: 15 Gy SBRT to primary tumor, nephrectomy 4 weeks later. This table comes from immunoSEQ multiplex PCR, and its TCRdb copy is limited to in-frame clones, with some not included. In the table there are 130,000 to 150,000 clones, 75% to 90% of which are singletons. The sample consisted of blood, taken from a patient whose treatment included radiotherapy and nephrectomy. Source of these receptors: a woman in her forties or fifties with renal cell carcinoma.

This rearrangement joins TRBV6-6 to TRBJ2-7; D gene unclear. Trimming stripped 7 bases from V and 3 bases from J, with 16 bases between. CDR3 length equals 14 residues. Looked up from germline, CDR1 is MNHNY and CDR2 is SVGAGI (reference sequence). The CDR3 DNA sequence: TGTGCCAGCACTAAATCATCCCCAAACTACGAGCAGTACTTC. Amino acids: CASTKSSPNYEQYF.

This chain links TRBV19 with TRBJ2-6; tentative D call: TRBD1 (5 bases). The germline CDR1 and CDR2 sequences are LNHDA and SQIVND (reference sequence). There are 19 residues in the CDR3. Trimming left V 5 bases short and J 1 base short, with 21 bases between. The CDR3 coding sequence is TGTGCCAGTAGTGGATGGTTGGGCAGGGTTGAATCTGGGGCCAACGTCCTGACTTTC. Its translation is CASSGWLGRVESGANVLTF.

The rearrangement joins TRBV11-2 to TRBJ2-7; D is uncertain. Trimming cost V 0 bases and J 5 bases, with 5 bases left between them. Germline lookup yields CDR1 SGHAT and CDR2 FQNNGV. CDR3 length: 12 residues. CDR3 sequence reads: CASSLDTHEQYF. The DNA for the CDR3 is TGTGCCAGCAGCTTAGATACCCACGAGCAGTACTTC.

J is TRBJ1-1 and V is TRBV5-1; D is unresolved. V lost 8 bases and J 3 bases, leaving 20 bases between the germline ends. CDR1 SGHRS and CDR2 YFSETQ come from the germline V gene. The length of the CDR3 is 15 residues. The CDR3 nucleotides are TGCGCCAGTAATCCTTTGGGTATGGAGGACACTGAAGCTTTCTTT. Its protein is CASNPLGMEDTEAFF.

This chain uses TRBV7-9 with TRBJ1-3; D call uncertain. This CDR3 has 15 residues. V was clipped by 2 bases and J by 4 bases, with 12 bases between them. Germline V gene sequence: CDR1 SEHNR, CDR2 FQNEAQ (reference sequence). CDR3: CASSLSGVAGNTIYF. The CDR3 DNA follows: TGTGCCAGCAGCTTAAGTGGGGTAGCCGGAAACACCATATATTTT.

The chain has TRBV7-6 and TRBJ2-1, with D possibly called TRBD1 or TRBD2 (6 bases each). The V end lost 0 bases, the J end lost 4 bases, and 10 bases lay between the germline ends. The germline CDR1 and CDR2 sequences are SGHVS and FNYEAQ. This CDR3 has 15 residues. CDR3 sequence (DNA): TGTGCCAGCAGCTTAGCAGGGGGGCGATACAATGAGCAGTTCTTC. This translates into CASSLAGGRYNEQFF.

The chain employs TRBV7-2 and TRBJ2-5; TRBD1 aligns across 7 bases. V gave up 5 bases and J gave up 4 bases; unmatched junction bases: 10. Germline loops: CDR1 SGHTA, CDR2 FQGNSA. CDR3 length: 15 residues. CDR3 sequence (DNA): TGTGCCAGCAGCCCGCTTATGGCAGGGGGAGAGACCCAGTACTTC. As protein: CASSPLMAGGETQYF.

The chain links TRBV6-1 to TRBJ1-4; no clear D. The germline CDR1 and CDR2 sequences are MNHNS and SASEGT. The CDR3 length is 15 residues. V was clipped by 3 bases and J by 8 bases, with 16 bases between them. The DNA for the CDR3 is TGTGCCAGCAGTGACCAACAGATGGGAGGGGAAAAACTGTTTTTT. It codes for CASSDQQMGGEKLFF.

This chain connects TRBV18 to TRBJ1-1; D is perhaps TRBD1 (5 bases). The CDR3 is made up of 14 amino acids. Trimming took off 3 bases at V and 3 bases at J, with 11 bases between the two ends. Germline lookup yields CDR1 KGHSH and CDR2 LQKENI. DNA of the CDR3: TGTGCCAGCTCACCGGGTCTGGGGGACACTGAAGCTTTCTTT. Amino acid sequence: CASSPGLGDTEAFF.

This clone appeared a single time. The chain uses TRBV6-5 and TRBJ1-4; no reliable D call. V was trimmed by 8 bases and J by 7 bases, leaving 17 bases between them. CDR1 and CDR2 (germline): MNHEY, SVGAGI. The CDR3 has 14 residues. The CDR3, as DNA: TGTGCCAGCCGAAAAGGTCGGGCGAGTGAAAAACTGTTTTTT. This gives the protein CASRKGRASEKLFF.

This chain uses TRBV10-3 with TRBJ2-7; D is ambiguous. Germline CDR1 is ENHRY and CDR2 is SYGVKD. This CDR3 has 14 residues. Deletions cut 3 bases from V and 5 bases from J, with 14 bases between. CDR3 region: CAISDQTAGDEQYF. The CDR3 nucleotides read TGTGCCATCAGTGACCAGACCGCTGGGGACGAGCAGTACTTC.

V is TRBV7-2 and J is TRBJ2-6; TRBD2 aligns across 7 bases. CDR1 and CDR2 from the germline V gene are SGHTA and FQGNSA. V trimming: 5 bases; J trimming: 0 bases; junction bases outside the gene matches: 7. This CDR3 region has 17 residues. CDR3 sequence reads: CASSTQAGYSGANVLTF. The DNA of the CDR3 is TGTGCCAGCAGCACACAAGCGGGATACTCTGGGGCCAACGTCCTGACTTTC.

This clone is termed medium-sized. The chain carries TRBV6-5 and TRBJ2-1, with D possibly matching TRBD1 (6 bases). Trimming left V 6 bases short and J 10 bases short, with 13 bases between. The CDR3 totals 12 residues. Looked up from germline, CDR1 is MNHEY and CDR2 is SVGAGI. Written as DNA, the CDR3 is TGTGCCAGCAGCCCCCCCGGGACAGAGCAGTTCTTC. Translated, it gives CASSPPGTEQFF.

This sequence joins TRBV19 and TRBJ2-5, with D tentatively TRBD1 or TRBD2 (5 bases each). Germline loops: CDR1 LNHDA, CDR2 SQIVND (reference sequence). V lost 5 bases and J lost 5, with 15 bases in between. This CDR3 is 14 amino acids long. The CDR3 DNA reads TGTGCCAGTAGTGGATCCGGGACGGGCGAGACCCAGTACTTC. Its protein is CASSGSGTGETQYF.

This sequence joins TRBV28 and TRBJ1-1, with D uncertain. This CDR3 spans 14 amino acids. The V end was cut by 8 bases, the J end by 0 bases, with 13 bases between. Germline assignment: CDR1 MDHEN and CDR2 SYDVKM. CDR3 loop: CASENLIMNTEAFF. CDR3 bases: TGTGCCAGCGAAAACCTAATAATGAACACTGAAGCTTTCTTT. Using reference TRBV28 and TRBJ1-1 for the parts outside the CDR3, the full variable domain is DVKVTQSSRYLVKRTGEKVFLECVQDMDHENMFWYRQDPGLGLRLIYFSYDVKMKEKGDIPEGYSVSREKKERFSLILESASTNQTSMYLCASENLIMNTEAFFGQGTRLTVV.

The gene calls are TRBV27 and TRBJ1-1, with D tentatively TRBD1 (5 bases). The CDR3 has 14 residues. The V gene's germline CDR1 is MNHEY and CDR2 SMNVEV (reference sequence). Trimming stripped 5 bases from V and 1 base from J, with 11 bases between. The CDR3 loop is CASSKGSTNTEAFF. CDR3 bases: TGTGCCAGCAGTAAGGGGAGTACGAACACTGAAGCTTTCTTT.

The V gene is TRBV4-2, the J gene TRBJ1-5; D gene ambiguous. Between the trimmed V and J ends, which lost 5 bases and 4 bases, there was a span of 18 bases. Germline V gene sequence: CDR1 LGHNA, CDR2 YNFKEQ. The CDR3 sequence is 16 residues long. For the CDR3, the DNA is TGTGCCAGCAGCTCCGGCCCCGACGGCTCGAATCAGCCCCAGCATTTT. Protein sequence: CASSSGPDGSNQPQHF.

The chain uses TRBV18 and TRBJ2-3; D ambiguous. Trimming cost V 2 bases and J 9 bases, with 9 bases left between them. The CDR3 spans 12 residues. CDR1 KGHSH and CDR2 LQKENI come from the germline V gene. Written as DNA, the CDR3 is TGTGCCAGCTCACCAAATAGTAACACGCAGTATTTT. Amino acids: CASSPNSNTQYF.

The chain links TRBV5-6 to TRBJ2-7; 10 positions match TRBD2. CDR3 length: 16 residues. Germline V lookup: CDR1 SGHDT, CDR2 YYEEEE. With 3 bases clipped from V and 4 bases from J, the junction kept 10 bases outside the gene matches. CDR3 region: CASSSSGAGGPYEQYF. The CDR3 nucleotides read TGTGCCAGCAGCTCAAGTGGAGCGGGAGGGCCGTACGAGCAGTACTTC. The variable domain in full, with the rest retrieved from reference TRBV5-6 and TRBJ2-7, is DAGVTQSPTHLIKTRGQQVTLRCSPKSGHDTVSWYQQALGQGPQFIFQYYEEEERQRGNFPDRFSGHQFPNYSSELNVNALLLGDSALYLCASSSSGAGGPYEQYFGPGTRLTVT.